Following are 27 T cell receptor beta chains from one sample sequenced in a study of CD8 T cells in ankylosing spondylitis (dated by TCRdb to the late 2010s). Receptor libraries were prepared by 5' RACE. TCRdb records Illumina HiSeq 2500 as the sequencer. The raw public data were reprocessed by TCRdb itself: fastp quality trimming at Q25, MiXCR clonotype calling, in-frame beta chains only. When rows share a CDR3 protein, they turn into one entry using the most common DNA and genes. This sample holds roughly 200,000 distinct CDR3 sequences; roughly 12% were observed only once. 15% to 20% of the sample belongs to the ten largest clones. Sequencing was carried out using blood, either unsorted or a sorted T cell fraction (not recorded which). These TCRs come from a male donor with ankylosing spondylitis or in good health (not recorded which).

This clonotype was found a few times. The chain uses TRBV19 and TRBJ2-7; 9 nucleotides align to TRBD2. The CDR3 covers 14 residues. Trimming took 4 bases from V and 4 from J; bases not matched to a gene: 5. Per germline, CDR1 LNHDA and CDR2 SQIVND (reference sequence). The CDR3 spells CASSTGTSIYEQYF. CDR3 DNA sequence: TGTGCCAGTAGTACCGGGACTAGCATATACGAGCAGTACTTC.

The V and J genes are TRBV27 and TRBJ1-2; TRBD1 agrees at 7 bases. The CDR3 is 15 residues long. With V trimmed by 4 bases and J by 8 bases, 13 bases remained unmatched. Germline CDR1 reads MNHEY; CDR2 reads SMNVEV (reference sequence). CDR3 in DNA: TGTGCCAGCAGTTACCTCGCGGTAGGGACAGACGGCTACACCTTC. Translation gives CASSYLAVGTDGYTF.

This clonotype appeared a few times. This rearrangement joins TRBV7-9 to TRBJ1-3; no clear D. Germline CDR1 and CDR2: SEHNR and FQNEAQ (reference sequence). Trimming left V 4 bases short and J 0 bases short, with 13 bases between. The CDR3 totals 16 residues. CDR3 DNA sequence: TGTGCCAGCAGCTGGACGTCTCTCAGCTCTGGAAACACCATATATTTT. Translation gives CASSWTSLSSGNTIYF.

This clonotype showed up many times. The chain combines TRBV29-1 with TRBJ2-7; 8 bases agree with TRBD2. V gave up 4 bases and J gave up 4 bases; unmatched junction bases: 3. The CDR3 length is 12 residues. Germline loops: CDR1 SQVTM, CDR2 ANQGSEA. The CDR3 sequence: CSVVGRGYEQYF. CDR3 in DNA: TGCAGCGTTGTCGGGAGGGGATACGAGCAGTACTTC.

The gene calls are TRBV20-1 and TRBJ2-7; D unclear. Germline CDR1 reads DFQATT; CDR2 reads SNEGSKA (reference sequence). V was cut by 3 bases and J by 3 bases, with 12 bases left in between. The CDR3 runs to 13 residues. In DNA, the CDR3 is TGCAGTGCTAGCGGGTGGACCTTCTACGAGCAGTACTTC. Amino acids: CSASGWTFYEQYF.

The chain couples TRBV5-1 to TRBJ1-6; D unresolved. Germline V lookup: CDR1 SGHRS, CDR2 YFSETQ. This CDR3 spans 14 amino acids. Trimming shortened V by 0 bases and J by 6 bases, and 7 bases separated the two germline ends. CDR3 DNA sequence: TGCGCCAGCAGCTTGGTATCCGTTAATTCACCCCTCCACTTT. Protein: CASSLVSVNSPLHF.

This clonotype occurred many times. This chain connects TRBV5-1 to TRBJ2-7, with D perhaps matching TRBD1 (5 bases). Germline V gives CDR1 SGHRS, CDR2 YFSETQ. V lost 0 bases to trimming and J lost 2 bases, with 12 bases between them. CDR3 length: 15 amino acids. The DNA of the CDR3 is TGCGCCAGCAGCTTGGCGACAGAAAACCCCTACGAGCAGTACTTC. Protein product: CASSLATENPYEQYF.

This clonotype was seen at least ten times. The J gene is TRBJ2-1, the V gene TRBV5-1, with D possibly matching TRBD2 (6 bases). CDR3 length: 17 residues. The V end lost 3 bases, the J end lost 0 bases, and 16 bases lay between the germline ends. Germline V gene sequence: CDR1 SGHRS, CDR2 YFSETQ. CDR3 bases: TGCGCCAGCAGCTCCGGGGGTGTTATTAGCTCCTACAATGAGCAGTTCTTC. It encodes CASSSGGVISSYNEQFF.

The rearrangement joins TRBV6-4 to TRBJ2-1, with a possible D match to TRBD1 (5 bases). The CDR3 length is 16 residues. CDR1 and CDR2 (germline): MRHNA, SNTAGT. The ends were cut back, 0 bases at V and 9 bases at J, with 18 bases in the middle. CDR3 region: CASSDSPGQGLTEQFF. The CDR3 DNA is TGTGCCAGCAGTGACTCGCCCGGGCAGGGATTAACTGAGCAGTTCTTC.

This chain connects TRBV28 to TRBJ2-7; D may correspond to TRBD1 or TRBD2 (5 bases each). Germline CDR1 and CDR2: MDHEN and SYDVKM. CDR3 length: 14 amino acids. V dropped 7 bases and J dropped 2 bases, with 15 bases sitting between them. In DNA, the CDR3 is TGTGCCAGCACTCCCCCCGGGACGGCCTACGAGCAGTACTTC. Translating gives CASTPPGTAYEQYF.

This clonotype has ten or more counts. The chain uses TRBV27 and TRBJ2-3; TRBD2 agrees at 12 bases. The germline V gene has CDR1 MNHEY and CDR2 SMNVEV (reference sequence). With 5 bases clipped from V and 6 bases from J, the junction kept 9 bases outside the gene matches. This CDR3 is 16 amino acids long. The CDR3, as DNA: TGTGCCAGCAGTCAAGGGCTAGCGGGGGGGATTGATACGCAGTATTTT. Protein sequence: CASSQGLAGGIDTQYF.

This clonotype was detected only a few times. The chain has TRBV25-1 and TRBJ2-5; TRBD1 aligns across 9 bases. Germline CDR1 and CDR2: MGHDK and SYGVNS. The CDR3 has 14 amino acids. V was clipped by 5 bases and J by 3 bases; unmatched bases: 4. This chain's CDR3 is CASSTRDREETQYF. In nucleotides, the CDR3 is TGTGCCAGCAGTACCCGGGACAGGGAAGAGACCCAGTACTTC. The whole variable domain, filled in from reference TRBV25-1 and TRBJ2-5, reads EADIYQTPRYLVIGTGKKITLECSQTMGHDKMYWYQQDPGMELHLIHYSYGVNSTEKGDLSSESTVSRIRTEHFPLTLESARPSHTSQYLCASSTRDREETQYFGPGTRLLVL.

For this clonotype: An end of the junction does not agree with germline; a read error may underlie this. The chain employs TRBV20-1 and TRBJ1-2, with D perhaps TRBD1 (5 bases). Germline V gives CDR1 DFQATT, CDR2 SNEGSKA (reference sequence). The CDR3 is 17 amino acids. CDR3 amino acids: CCARDQGRDRDWYGYTF. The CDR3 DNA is TGCTGTGCTAGAGATCAGGGTCGTGACCGGGACTGGTATGGCTACACCTTC.

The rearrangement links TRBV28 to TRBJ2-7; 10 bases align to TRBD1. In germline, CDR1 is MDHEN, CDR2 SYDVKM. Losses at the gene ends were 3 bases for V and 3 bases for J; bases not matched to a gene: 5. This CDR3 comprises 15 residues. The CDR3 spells CASSFPGTGDYEQYF. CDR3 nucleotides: TGTGCCAGCAGTTTTCCCGGGACAGGGGACTACGAGCAGTACTTC.

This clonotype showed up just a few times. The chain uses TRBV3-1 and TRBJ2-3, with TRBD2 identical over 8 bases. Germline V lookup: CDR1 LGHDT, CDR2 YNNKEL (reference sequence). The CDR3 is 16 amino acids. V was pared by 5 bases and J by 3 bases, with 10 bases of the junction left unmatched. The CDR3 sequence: CASSDFPAGATDTQYF. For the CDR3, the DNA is TGTGCCAGCAGCGACTTCCCAGCGGGAGCTACAGATACGCAGTATTTT.

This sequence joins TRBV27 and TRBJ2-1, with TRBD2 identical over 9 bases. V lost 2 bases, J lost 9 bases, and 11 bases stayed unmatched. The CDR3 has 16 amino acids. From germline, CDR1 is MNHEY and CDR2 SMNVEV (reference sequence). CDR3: CASSLGGGAGLVEQFF. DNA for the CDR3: TGTGCCAGCAGTTTAGGCGGGGGGGCCGGGTTAGTTGAGCAGTTCTTC.

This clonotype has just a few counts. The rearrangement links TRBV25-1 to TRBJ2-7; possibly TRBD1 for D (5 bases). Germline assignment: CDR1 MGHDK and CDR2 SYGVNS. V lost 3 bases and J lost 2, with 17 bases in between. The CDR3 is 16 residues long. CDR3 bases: TGTGCCAGCAGTGATGGGGCCTCCGGATTAGCCTACGAGCAGTACTTC. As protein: CASSDGASGLAYEQYF.

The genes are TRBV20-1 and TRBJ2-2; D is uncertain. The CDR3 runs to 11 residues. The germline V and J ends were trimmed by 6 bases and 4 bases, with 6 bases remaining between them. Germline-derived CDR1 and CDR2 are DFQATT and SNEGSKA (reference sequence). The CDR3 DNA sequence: TGCAGTGCGGACGGCACCGGGGAGCTGTTTTTT. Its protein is CSADGTGELFF.

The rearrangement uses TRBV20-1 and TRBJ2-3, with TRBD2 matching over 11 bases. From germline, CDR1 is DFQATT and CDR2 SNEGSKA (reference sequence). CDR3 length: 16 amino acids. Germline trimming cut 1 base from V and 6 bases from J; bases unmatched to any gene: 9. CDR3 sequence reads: CSARVVAGGPFDTQYF. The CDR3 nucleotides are TGCAGTGCTAGAGTAGTAGCGGGGGGGCCATTCGATACGCAGTATTTT.

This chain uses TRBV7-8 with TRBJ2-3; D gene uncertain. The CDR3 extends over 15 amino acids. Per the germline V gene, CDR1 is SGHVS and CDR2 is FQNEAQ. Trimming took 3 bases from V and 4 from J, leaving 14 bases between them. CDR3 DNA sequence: TGTGCCAGCAGCTTCGGACGGAAGAGGCCAGATACGCAGTATTTT. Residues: CASSFGRKRPDTQYF.

Here the CDR3 reads CASSQEEQGVEAFF. CDR3 DNA sequence: TGCGCCAGCAGCCAAGAGGAACAGGGAGTTGAAGCTTTCTTT. The chain recombines TRBV4-1 with TRBJ1-1; D perhaps matches TRBD1 (6 bases). The CDR3 totals 14 residues. Trimming removed 0 bases from V and 7 bases from J, with 12 bases in between. Germline CDR1 MGHRA, CDR2 YSYEKL.

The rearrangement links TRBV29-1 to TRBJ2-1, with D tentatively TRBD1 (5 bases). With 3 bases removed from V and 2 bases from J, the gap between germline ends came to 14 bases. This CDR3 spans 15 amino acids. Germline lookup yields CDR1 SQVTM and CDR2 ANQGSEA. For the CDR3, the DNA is TGCAGCGTTGATCTCAGGGCAAGACCCTACAATGAGCAGTTCTTC. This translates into CSVDLRARPYNEQFF.

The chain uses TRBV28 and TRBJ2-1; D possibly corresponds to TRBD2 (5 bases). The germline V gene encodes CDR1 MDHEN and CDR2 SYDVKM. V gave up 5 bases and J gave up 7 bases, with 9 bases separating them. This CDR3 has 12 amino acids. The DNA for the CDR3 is TGTGCCAGCAGTGGGGAGAGGAATGAGCAGTTCTTC. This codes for CASSGERNEQFF.

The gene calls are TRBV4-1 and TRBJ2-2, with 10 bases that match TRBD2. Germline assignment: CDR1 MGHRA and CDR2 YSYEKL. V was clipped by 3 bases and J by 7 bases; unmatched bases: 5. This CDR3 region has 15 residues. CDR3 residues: CASSHRGLARGELFF. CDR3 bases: TGCGCCAGCAGCCACCGGGGACTAGCGCGCGGGGAGCTGTTTTTT.

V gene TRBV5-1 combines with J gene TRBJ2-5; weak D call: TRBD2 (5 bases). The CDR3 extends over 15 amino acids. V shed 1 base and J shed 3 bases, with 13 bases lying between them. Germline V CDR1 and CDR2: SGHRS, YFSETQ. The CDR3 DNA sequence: TGCGCCAGCAGCTTGTCAACGGGGAAAAAAGAGACCCAGTACTTC. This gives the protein CASSLSTGKKETQYF. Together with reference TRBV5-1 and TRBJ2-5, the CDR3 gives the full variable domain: KAGVTQTPRYLIKTRGQQVTLSCSPISGHRSVSWYQQTPGQGLQFLFEYFSETQRNKGNFPGRFSGRQFSNSRSEMNVSTLELGDSALYLCASSLSTGKKETQYFGPGTRLLVL.

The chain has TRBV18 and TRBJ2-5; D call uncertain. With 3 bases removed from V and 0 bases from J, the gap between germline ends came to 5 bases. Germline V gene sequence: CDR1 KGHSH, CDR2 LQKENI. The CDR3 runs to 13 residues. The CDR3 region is CASSPPNQETQYF. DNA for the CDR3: TGTGCCAGCTCACCCCCCAACCAAGAGACCCAGTACTTC. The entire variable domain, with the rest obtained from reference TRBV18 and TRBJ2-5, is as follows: NAGVMQNPRHLVRRRGQEARLRCSPMKGHSHVYWYRQLPEEGLKFMVYLQKENIIDESGMPKERFSAEFPKEGPSILRIQQVVRGDSAAYFCASSPPNQETQYFGPGTRLLVL.

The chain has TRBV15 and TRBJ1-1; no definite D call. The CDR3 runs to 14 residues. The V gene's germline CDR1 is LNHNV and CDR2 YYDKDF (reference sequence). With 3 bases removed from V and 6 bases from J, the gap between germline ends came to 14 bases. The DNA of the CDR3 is TGTGCCACCAGCAGGTCCCTAATGGCAGCTGAAGCTTTCTTT. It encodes CATSRSLMAAEAFF.